This T cell receptor beta chain was identified during a study of graft-versus-host responses after intestinal transplantation. Study context: Transplantation in recipients was multivisceral, liver-intestinal, or isolated intestinal. Recipients across the board were started on anti-thymocyte globulin induction, then kept on tacrolimus and steroids for about 3 years.

This clone was detected only once. Its target is unknown. General observations from the study: Present in recipient marrow, GvH clones included some that appeared first in ileum or blood. An association linked early post-transplant HvG declines with peak circulating GvH clone levels.

Sequencing used immunoSEQ multiplex PCR; TCRdb keeps in-frame clones, though not all of them. Of 84,000 or so clones in the sample, 87% are singletons; the top ten hold around 8%. The CDR3 is 18 residues long. Germline V lookup: CDR1 KGHSH, CDR2 LQKENI. Trimming cost V 1 base and J 0 bases, with 16 bases left between them. Sample: unstimulated CD8+ T cells sorted from spleen or lymph node cells, taken before transplant. V and J are TRBV18 and TRBJ2-1, with D tentatively TRBD1 (6 bases). The sequence came from a human donor who was the organ donor for an intestinal transplant. Here the CDR3 reads CASSPRAGDYSSYNEQFF. The CDR3, as DNA: TGTGCCAGCTCACCACGCGCAGGGGATTACAGCTCCTACAATGAGCAGTTCTTC.